This T cell receptor beta chain came from a study of T cell repertoires in ileal Crohn's disease. Study information: The M6 sample came from neoterminal ileum during colonoscopy after surgery.

Sequencing used immunoSEQ multiplex PCR; TCRdb keeps in-frame clones, though not all of them. The data show some 5,400 clones, about two thirds seen once. The ends lost 0 bases at V and 8 bases at J; junction bases unmatched: 10. The V gene's germline CDR1 is LGHNA and CDR2 YNFKEQ. The CDR3 has 16 residues. Documented time point: neoterminal ileum biopsy at postoperative endoscopy, about 6 months after surgery. Patients were adults with ileal or ileocolonic Crohn's disease needing resection. General study findings and limits: Within the first postoperative year, endoscopy came at median approximately 6.6 months.

This clone was counted only a few times. As yet, its antigen is unknown. This rearrangement joins TRBV4-2 to TRBJ2-3; 8 nucleotides match TRBD2. What was sequenced was ileal tissue. This receptor was obtained from an adult with Crohn's disease. CDR3 DNA sequence: TGTGCCAGCAGCCAAGAGGCCCGGGGGGGGATAGTTACGCAGTATTTT. Translation: CASSQEARGGIVTQYF.